The next 22 T cell receptor beta chains were all read from a single sample in a study of T cell repertoires in cytomegalovirus infection. Using its own MiXCR run on the reads, TCRdb lists one record per CDR3 protein. The sample shows some 180,000 distinct CDR3 sequences, about a tenth of them seen only once. The sample was PBMCs. All receptors derive from a human donor in good health (CMV status not recorded). Some clones in this sample may be carry-over from other donors' samples.

At least ten counts were recorded for this clonotype. The chain has TRBV7-2 and TRBJ2-2; D is undetermined. The germline V gene encodes CDR1 SGHTA and CDR2 FQGNSA. This CDR3 has 15 residues. V dropped 2 bases and J dropped 6 bases, with 13 bases sitting between them. The CDR3 is CASSLISWVPGELFF. Here the CDR3 DNA reads TGTGCCAGCAGCTTAATTAGTTGGGTCCCCGGGGAGCTGTTTTTT.

The chain links TRBV20-1 to TRBJ2-5; D gene uncertain. Germline CDR1 and CDR2: DFQATT and SNEGSKA (reference sequence). V shed 4 bases and J shed 7 bases, with 10 bases lying between them. The CDR3 has 11 amino acids. The CDR3 here is CSATIDGTQYF. CDR3 sequence (DNA): TGCAGTGCTACTATAGATGGGACCCAGTACTTC.

This clonotype has at least ten counts. This chain uses TRBV7-2 with TRBJ2-3, with D hard to call. This CDR3 is 14 amino acids long. V was clipped by 3 bases and J by 1 base, with 8 bases between them. Germline V gene lookup returns CDR1 SGHTA and CDR2 FQGNSA. CDR3 DNA: TGTGCCAGCAGCTTGTCGTTCGGCACAGATACGCAGTATTTT. Encoded protein: CASSLSFGTDTQYF.

This clonotype was picked up many times. The gene calls are TRBV7-2 and TRBJ1-2; D uncertain. Germline CDR1 reads SGHTA; CDR2 reads FQGNSA. V was trimmed by 5 bases and J by 5 bases, leaving 18 bases between them. The CDR3 is 15 amino acids. CDR3 bases: TGTGCCAGCAGCCCCTGGGCCAGTAGTCTATATGGCTACACCTTC. This encodes CASSPWASSLYGYTF.

This clonotype was found a few times. The CDR3 sequence: CSVADWAGDLLAGQETQYF. The CDR3 DNA sequence: TGCAGCGTTGCCGATTGGGCAGGGGACCTACTAGCGGGACAAGAGACCCAGTACTTC. The genes are TRBV29-1 and TRBJ2-5, with 10 bases lining up with TRBD2. The length of the CDR3 is 19 residues. After removal of 4 bases from V and 2 bases from J, the junction contained 19 bases not matched to a gene. CDR1 SQVTM and CDR2 ANQGSEA come from the germline V gene.

This clonotype was counted many times. One junction end does not reproduce the germline sequence, and a read error may be involved. The chain combines TRBV4-3 with TRBJ2-1; tentative D call: TRBD1 (6 bases). Germline V gene data show CDR1 as LGHNA and CDR2 as YSLEER. CDR3 size: 14 residues. CDR3 sequence (DNA): TGCGCCAGCAGCCAAGTACAGGGTAATCTGGTCCTACTCTTC. This sequence encodes CASSQVQGNLVLLF.

This clonotype was observed many times. This sequence joins TRBV28 and TRBJ2-2; the match to TRBD2 covers 10 bases. CDR1 is MDHEN, CDR2 SYDVKM, per germline. This CDR3 has 16 amino acids. Trimming removed 7 bases from V and 7 bases from J; junction bases left unmatched: 12. CDR3 nucleotide sequence: TGTGCCAGCAATCCTAGCGGGAGTGGGTATGGCGGGGAGCTGTTTTTT. Amino acids: CASNPSGSGYGGELFF.

At least ten counts were recorded for this clonotype. V gene TRBV7-8 combines with J gene TRBJ1-1; 10 bases fit TRBD1. The CDR3 is made up of 16 amino acids. The V and J ends lost 5 bases and 0 bases, in that order; junction bases with no gene match: 6. Germline V gene data show CDR1 as SGHVS and CDR2 as FQNEAQ. CDR3 bases: TGTGCCAGCAGCCCAAGGACAGGGGGTATGAACACTGAAGCTTTCTTT. This gives the protein CASSPRTGGMNTEAFF.

This clonotype has at least ten counts. The rearrangement joins TRBV7-2 to TRBJ2-7, with TRBD2 identical over 11 bases. V lost 5 bases and J lost 7; bases outside the gene matches: 10. Germline V gene sequence: CDR1 SGHTA, CDR2 FQGNSA. The length of the CDR3 is 15 residues. The CDR3 reads CASSRRLAGTGEQYF. The CDR3 DNA follows: TGTGCCAGCAGCCGCAGACTAGCGGGAACGGGGGAGCAGTACTTC.

In this sample, this clonotype turned up a few times. This chain joins TRBV9 and TRBJ2-1; 8 nucleotides match TRBD2. CDR3 length: 15 amino acids. V was pared by 2 bases and J by 8 bases, with 9 bases of the junction left unmatched. The germline CDR1 and CDR2 sequences are SGDLS and YYNGEE. CDR3 coding DNA: TGTGCCAGCAGCGTTAGAAGCGGGAGTTCCGATGAGCAGTTCTTC. Amino acid sequence: CASSVRSGSSDEQFF.

Concerning this clonotype: Just one base apart from a much larger clone, this may be a read error. The gene calls are TRBV24-1 and TRBJ2-1, with TRBD1 identical over 8 bases. Germline values: CDR1 KGHDR, CDR2 SFDVKD. This CDR3 has 17 amino acids. V trimming: 4 bases; J trimming: 3 bases; junction bases outside the gene matches: 10. CDR3 residues: CATSELTGTGLYNEQFF. DNA for the CDR3: TGTGCCACCAGTGAATTGACAGGGACAGGACTCTACAATGAGCAGTTCTTC.

There are a few counts of this clonotype. CDR3 nucleotides: TGTGCCAGCTCTAGCGTTACCGGCGGGGAGCTGTTTTTT. Translation gives CASSSVTGGELFF. The chain recombines TRBV25-1 with TRBJ2-2; the D gene is possibly TRBD2 (6 bases). Trimming removed 8 bases from V and 7 bases from J, with 14 bases in between. The CDR3 runs 13 residues. Looked up from germline, CDR1 is MGHDK and CDR2 is SYGVNS.

This clonotype showed up just a few times. The V gene is TRBV11-2, the J gene TRBJ2-3, with 9 bases identical to TRBD2. Germline loops: CDR1 SGHAT, CDR2 FQNNGV. The CDR3 extends over 16 amino acids. The ends lost 5 bases at V and 1 base at J; junction bases unmatched: 7. The CDR3 reads CASSKMKRGGTDTQYF. Here the CDR3 DNA reads TGTGCCAGCAGCAAGATGAAGCGGGGGGGCACAGATACGCAGTATTTT.

This clonotype was found many times. The rearrangement uses TRBV7-9 and TRBJ2-2, with D possibly being TRBD2 (5 bases). V lost 5 bases and J 7 bases, leaving 14 bases between the germline ends. The CDR3 runs to 14 residues. Per germline, CDR1 SEHNR and CDR2 FQNEAQ (reference sequence). The CDR3 sequence is CASSPAATYGELFF. CDR3 bases: TGTGCCAGCAGCCCAGCGGCGACTTACGGGGAGCTGTTTTTT.

This clonotype was detected a few times. V gene TRBV3-1 combines with J gene TRBJ1-1; 7 nucleotides agree with TRBD1. V lost 2 bases to trimming and J lost 10 bases; unmatched junction nucleotides: 16. This CDR3 spans 16 amino acids. Germline lookup yields CDR1 LGHDT and CDR2 YNNKEL (reference sequence). In nucleotides, the CDR3 is TGTGCCAGCAGCCAATGGACAGGCCGTCATCCTAACAGAGCTTTCTTT. Its translation: CASSQWTGRHPNRAFF.

The table lists this clonotype with a few counts. The V gene is TRBV12-3 or TRBV12-4, the J gene TRBJ2-7; perhaps TRBD1 as D (6 bases). Trimming left V 3 bases short and J 5 bases short, with 14 bases between. The CDR3 spans 14 residues. This CDR3 is CASSFYGRGDEQYF. DNA of the CDR3: TGTGCCAGCAGTTTTTACGGCAGGGGCGACGAGCAGTACTTC.

This chain uses TRBV4-3 with TRBJ2-7, with 7 positions matching TRBD1. Germline V gene data show CDR1 as LGHNA and CDR2 as YSLEER. The CDR3 extends over 13 amino acids. Germline trimming cut 4 bases from V and 4 bases from J; bases unmatched to any gene: 4. The CDR3 nucleotides read TGCGCCAGCAGCCCCGACAGGGAATACGAGCAGTACTTC. As protein: CASSPDREYEQYF.

This clonotype occurred many times. This chain joins TRBV12-3 or TRBV12-4 and TRBJ2-2; maybe TRBD1 (5 bases). Trimming stripped 6 bases from V and 4 bases from J, with 15 bases between. This CDR3 is built from 15 residues. Here the CDR3 DNA reads TGTGCCAGCAGCCTTAGGGGCCGTTCCACCGGGGAGCTGTTTTTT. As protein: CASSLRGRSTGELFF.

The table lists this clonotype with many counts. The gene calls are TRBV6-5 and TRBJ2-1; D possibly corresponds to TRBD2 (6 bases). The germline CDR1 and CDR2 sequences are MNHEY and SVGAGI. The CDR3 has 15 residues. V was shortened by 2 bases and J by 9 bases, with 17 bases between the two germline ends. CDR3 nucleotides: TGTGCCAGCAGTTACACGGGACTGGTATTCAGTGAGCAGTTCTTC. Residues: CASSYTGLVFSEQFF.

This clonotype was picked up many times. V gene TRBV7-9 combines with J gene TRBJ2-2; a possible D gene is TRBD2 (6 bases). This CDR3 is built from 13 residues. Germline V gene data show CDR1 as SEHNR and CDR2 as FQNEAQ (reference sequence). V lost 9 bases, J lost 0 bases, and 8 bases lay in between. This CDR3 reads CASGGTNTGELFF. Written as DNA, the CDR3 is TGTGCCAGTGGGGGGACGAACACCGGGGAGCTGTTTTTT.

In its sample, this clonotype was seen many times. The chain is built from TRBV7-2 and TRBJ1-1; D gene unclear. CDR3 length: 15 residues. The germline V gene encodes CDR1 SGHTA and CDR2 FQGNSA. The V end was cut by 1 base, the J end by 8 bases, with 17 bases between. CDR3 DNA: TGTGCCAGCAGCTTAGATAGGGTTTTGGGTTCCGAAGCTTTCTTT. It codes for CASSLDRVLGSEAFF.

This chain connects TRBV9 to TRBJ2-7, with D possibly being TRBD1 or TRBD2 (5 bases each). From germline, CDR1 is SGDLS and CDR2 YYNGEE. V was trimmed by 3 bases and J by 0 bases, leaving 10 bases between them. The CDR3 has 14 amino acids. DNA of the CDR3: TGTGCCAGCAGCGCGGGGCGGGCCTCCTACGAGCAGTACTTC. Translated, it gives CASSAGRASYEQYF.